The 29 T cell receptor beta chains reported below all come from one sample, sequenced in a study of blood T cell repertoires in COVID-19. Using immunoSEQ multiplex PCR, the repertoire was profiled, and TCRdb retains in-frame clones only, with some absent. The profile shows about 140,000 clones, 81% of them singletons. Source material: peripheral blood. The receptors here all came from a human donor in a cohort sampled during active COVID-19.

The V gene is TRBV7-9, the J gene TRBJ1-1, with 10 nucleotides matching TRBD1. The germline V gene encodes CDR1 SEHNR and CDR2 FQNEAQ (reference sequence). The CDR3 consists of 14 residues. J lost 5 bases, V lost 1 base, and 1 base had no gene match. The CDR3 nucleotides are TGTGCCAGCAGCTTAGGGGACAGGGGTACTGAAGCTTTCTTT. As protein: CASSLGDRGTEAFF.

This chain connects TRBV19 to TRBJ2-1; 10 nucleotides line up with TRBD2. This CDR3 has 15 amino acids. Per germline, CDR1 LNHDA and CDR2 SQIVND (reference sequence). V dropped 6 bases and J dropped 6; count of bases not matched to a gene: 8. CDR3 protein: CASSHTSGNANEQFF. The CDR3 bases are TGTGCCAGTAGCCATACTAGCGGGAACGCCAATGAGCAGTTCTTC.

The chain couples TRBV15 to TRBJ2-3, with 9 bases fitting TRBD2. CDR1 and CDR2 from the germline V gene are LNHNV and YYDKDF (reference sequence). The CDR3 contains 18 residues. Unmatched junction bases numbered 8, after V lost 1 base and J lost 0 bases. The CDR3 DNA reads TGTGCCACCAGCAGAGTACCCATAGCGGGAGCAAGCACAGATACGCAGTATTTT. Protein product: CATSRVPIAGASTDTQYF.

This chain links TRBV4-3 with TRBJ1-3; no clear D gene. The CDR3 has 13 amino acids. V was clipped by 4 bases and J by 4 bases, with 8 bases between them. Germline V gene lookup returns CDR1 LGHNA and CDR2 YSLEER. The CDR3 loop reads CASSPPEGNTIYF. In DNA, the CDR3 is TGCGCCAGCAGCCCACCTGAGGGAAACACCATATATTTT.

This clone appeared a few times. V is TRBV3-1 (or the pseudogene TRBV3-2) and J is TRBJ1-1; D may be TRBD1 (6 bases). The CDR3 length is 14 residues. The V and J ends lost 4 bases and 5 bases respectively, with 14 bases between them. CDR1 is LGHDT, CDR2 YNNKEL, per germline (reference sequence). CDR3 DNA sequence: TGTGCCAGCAGCCGCCTAACAGGGACAACTGAAGCTTTCTTT. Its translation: CASSRLTGTTEAFF.

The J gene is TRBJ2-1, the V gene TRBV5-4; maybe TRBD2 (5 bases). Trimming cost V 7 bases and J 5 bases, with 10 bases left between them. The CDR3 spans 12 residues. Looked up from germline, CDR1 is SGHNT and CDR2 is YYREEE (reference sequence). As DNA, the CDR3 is TGTGCCAGCGGCGGGCGGGACAATGAGCAGTTCTTC. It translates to CASGGRDNEQFF. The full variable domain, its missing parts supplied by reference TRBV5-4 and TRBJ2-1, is ETGVTQSPTHLIKTRGQQVTLRCSSQSGHNTVSWYQQALGQGPQFIFQYYREEENGRGNFPPRFSGLQFPNYSSELNVNALELDDSALYLCASGGRDNEQFFGPGTRLTVL.

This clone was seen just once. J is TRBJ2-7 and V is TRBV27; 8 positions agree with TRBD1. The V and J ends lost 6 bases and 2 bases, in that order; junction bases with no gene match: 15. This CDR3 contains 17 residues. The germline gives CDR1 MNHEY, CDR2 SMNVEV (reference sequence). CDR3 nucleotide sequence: TGTGCCAGCAGGGGGGACAGGTCCATACCGGGAGCCTACGAGCAGTACTTC. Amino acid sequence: CASRGDRSIPGAYEQYF.

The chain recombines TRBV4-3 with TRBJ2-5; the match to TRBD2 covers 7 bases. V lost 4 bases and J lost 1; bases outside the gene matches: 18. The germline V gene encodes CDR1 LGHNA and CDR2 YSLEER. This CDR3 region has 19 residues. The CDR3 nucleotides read TGCGCCAGCAGCCCAGAGGGGTGGTATGCGGGAGCGATCCAAGAGACCCAGTACTTC. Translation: CASSPEGWYAGAIQETQYF.

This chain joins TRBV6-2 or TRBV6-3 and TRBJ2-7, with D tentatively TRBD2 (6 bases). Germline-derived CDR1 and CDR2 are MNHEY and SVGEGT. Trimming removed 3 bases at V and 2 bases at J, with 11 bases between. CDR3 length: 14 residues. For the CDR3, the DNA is TGTGCCAGCAGTTATGGAGGGAGGCCCTACGAGCAGTACTTC. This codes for CASSYGGRPYEQYF.

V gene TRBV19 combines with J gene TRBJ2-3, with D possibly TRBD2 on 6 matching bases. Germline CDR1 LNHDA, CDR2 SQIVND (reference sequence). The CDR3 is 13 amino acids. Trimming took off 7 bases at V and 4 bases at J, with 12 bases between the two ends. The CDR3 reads CASKFRDSDTQYF. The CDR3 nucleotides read TGTGCCAGTAAGTTCAGGGACTCAGATACGCAGTATTTT.

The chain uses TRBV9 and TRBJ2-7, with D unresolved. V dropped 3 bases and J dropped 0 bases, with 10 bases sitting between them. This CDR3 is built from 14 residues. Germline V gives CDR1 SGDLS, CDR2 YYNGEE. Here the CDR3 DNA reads TGTGCCAGCAGCGAACGTCTAAGCTCCTACGAGCAGTACTTC. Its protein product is CASSERLSSYEQYF. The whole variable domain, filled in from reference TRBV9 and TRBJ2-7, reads DSGVTQTPKHLITATGQRVTLRCSPRSGDLSVYWYQQSLDQGLQFLIQYYNGEERAKGNILERFSAQQFPDLHSELNLSSLELGDSALYFCASSERLSSYEQYFGPGTRLTVT.

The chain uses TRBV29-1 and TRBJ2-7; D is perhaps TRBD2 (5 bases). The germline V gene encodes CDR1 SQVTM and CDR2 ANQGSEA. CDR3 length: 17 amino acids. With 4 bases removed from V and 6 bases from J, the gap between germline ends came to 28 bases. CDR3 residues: CSVGIPGSRDRFFEQYF. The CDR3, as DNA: TGCAGCGTTGGTATCCCTGGAAGCCGGGATCGGTTTTTCGAGCAGTACTTC.

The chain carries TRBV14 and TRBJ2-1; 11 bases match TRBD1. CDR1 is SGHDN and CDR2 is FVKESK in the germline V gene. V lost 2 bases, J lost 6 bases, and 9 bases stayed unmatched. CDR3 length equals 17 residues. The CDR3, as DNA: TGTGCCAGCAGCCAAAGGCCGGGACAGGGGGTAATCAATGAGCAGTTCTTC. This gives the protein CASSQRPGQGVINEQFF.

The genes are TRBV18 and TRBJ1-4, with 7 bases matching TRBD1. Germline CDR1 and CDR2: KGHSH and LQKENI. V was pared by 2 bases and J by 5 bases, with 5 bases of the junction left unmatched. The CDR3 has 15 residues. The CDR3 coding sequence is TGTGCCAGCTCACCAGAGGGGACAGCAAATGAAAAACTGTTTTTT. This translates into CASSPEGTANEKLFF.

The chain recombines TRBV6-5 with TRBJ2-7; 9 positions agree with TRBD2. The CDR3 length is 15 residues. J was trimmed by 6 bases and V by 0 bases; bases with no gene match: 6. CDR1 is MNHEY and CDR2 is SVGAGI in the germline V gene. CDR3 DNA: TGTGCCAGCAGTTACTCATCGAGCGGGAGGTCCGAGCAGTACTTC. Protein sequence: CASSYSSSGRSEQYF.

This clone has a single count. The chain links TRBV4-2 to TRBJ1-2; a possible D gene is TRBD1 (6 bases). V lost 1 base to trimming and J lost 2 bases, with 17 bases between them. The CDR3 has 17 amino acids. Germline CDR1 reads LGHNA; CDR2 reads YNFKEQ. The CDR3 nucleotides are TGTGCCAGCAGCCAAGGTCTTCCAAGGGACACGAACTATGGCTACACCTTC. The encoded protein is CASSQGLPRDTNYGYTF.

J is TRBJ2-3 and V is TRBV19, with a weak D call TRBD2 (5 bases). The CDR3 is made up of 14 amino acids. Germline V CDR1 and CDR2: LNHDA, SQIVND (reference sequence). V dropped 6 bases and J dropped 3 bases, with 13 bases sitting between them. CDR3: CASRQPGETDTQYF. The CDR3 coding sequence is TGTGCCAGTAGACAGCCTGGGGAGACAGATACGCAGTATTTT.

The CDR3 loop is CASSPLGSGRSDEQFF. In DNA, the CDR3 is TGTGCCAGCAGTCCCCTGGGTAGCGGGAGAAGTGATGAGCAGTTCTTC. The chain employs TRBV6-2 or TRBV6-3 and TRBJ2-1; TRBD2 matches 9 bases. Germline CDR1 reads MNHEY; CDR2 reads SVGEGT. There are 16 residues in the CDR3. V was pared by 5 bases and J by 8 bases, with 13 bases of the junction left unmatched.

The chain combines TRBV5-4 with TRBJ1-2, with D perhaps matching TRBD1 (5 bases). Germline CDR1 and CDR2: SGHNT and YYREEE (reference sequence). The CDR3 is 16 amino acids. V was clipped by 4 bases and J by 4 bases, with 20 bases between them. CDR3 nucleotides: TGTGCCAGCAGCGCAGGAGTGGGCAGGGAGGTCTATGGCTACACCTTC. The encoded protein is CASSAGVGREVYGYTF.

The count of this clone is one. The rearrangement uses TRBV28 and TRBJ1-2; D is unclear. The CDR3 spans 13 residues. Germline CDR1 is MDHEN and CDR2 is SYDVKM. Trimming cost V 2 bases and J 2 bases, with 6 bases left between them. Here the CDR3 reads CASSLRENYGYTF. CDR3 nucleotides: TGTGCCAGCAGTTTACGGGAAAACTATGGCTACACCTTC.

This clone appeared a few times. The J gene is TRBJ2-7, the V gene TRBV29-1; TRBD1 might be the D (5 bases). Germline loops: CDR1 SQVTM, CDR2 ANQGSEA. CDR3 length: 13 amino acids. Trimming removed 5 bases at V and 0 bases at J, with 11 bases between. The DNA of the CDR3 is TGCAGCGTTTTTTCAGGGAACTCCTACGAGCAGTACTTC. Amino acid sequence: CSVFSGNSYEQYF.

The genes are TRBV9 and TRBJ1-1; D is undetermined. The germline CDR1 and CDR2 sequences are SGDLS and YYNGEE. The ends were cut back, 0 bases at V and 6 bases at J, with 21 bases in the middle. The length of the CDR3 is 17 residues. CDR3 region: CASSVGPSEGGFAEAFF. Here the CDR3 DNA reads TGTGCCAGCAGCGTAGGCCCCAGCGAAGGTGGTTTCGCTGAAGCTTTCTTT.

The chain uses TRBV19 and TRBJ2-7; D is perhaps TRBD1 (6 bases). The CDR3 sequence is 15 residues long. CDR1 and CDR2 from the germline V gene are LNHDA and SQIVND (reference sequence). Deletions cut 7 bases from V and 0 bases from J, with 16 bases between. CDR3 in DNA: TGTGCCAGTAACCCACTCGGACAGAACTCCTACGAGCAGTACTTC. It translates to CASNPLGQNSYEQYF.

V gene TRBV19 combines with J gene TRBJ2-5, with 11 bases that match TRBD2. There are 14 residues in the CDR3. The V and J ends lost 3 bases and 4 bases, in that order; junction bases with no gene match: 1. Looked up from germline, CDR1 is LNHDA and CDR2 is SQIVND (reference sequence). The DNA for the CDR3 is TGTGCCAGTAGTATTGGACTAGCGGGAGAGACCCAGTACTTC. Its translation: CASSIGLAGETQYF.

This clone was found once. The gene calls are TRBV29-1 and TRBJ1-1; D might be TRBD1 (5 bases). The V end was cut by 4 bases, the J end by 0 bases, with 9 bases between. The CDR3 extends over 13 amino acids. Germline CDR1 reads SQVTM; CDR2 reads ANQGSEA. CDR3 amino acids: CSVAQGMNTEAFF. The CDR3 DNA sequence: TGCAGCGTTGCCCAGGGTATGAACACTGAAGCTTTCTTT.

Here the CDR3 reads CASSLDGGTNEKLFF. The CDR3 DNA sequence: TGTGCCAGCAGCTTAGATGGGGGGACTAATGAAAAACTGTTTTTT. The chain has TRBV7-2 and TRBJ1-4; a weak D match, TRBD1 (5 bases). V lost 1 base to trimming and J lost 2 bases, with 8 bases between them. The CDR3 totals 15 residues. CDR1 is SGHTA and CDR2 is FQGNSA in the germline V gene.

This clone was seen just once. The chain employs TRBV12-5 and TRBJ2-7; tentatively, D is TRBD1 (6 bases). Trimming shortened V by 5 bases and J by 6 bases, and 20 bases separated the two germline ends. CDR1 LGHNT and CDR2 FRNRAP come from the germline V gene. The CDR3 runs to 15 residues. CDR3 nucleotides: TGTGCTAGTGGTCCACGACTGACAGGAACCTGCGAGCAGTACTTC. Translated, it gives CASGPRLTGTCEQYF.

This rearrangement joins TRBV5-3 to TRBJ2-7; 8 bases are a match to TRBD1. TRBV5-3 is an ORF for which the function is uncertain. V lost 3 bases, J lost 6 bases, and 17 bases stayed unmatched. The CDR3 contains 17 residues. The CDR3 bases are TGTGCCAGAAGCTGTCGTCCCAGGGGGCCAACTATCTGCGAGCAGTACTTC. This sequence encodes CARSCRPRGPTICEQYF.

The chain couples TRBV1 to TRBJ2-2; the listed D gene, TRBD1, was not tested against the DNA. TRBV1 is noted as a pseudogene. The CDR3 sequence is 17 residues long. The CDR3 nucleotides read TGCACCAGCAGCCGCAATAAACAGGGTACGGACACCGGGGAGCTGTTTTTT. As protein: CTSSRNKQGTDTGELFF.